This TCR beta chain was retrieved from a study of OX40 agonist ivuxolimab in advanced cancers. Across the whole study: Patients were treated with intravenous ivuxolimab, dosed at 0.01 to 10 mg/kg and infused every 2 weeks. Of the patients, three showed partial responses, one with hepatocellular carcinoma and two with cutaneous melanoma. Whole-study findings and limits: Clonal expansion from baseline to week 6 occurred in both CD4+ and CD8+ T cells. Also showing low normalized T-cell clonal expansion were some of the nonresponders.

Assay used: immunoSEQ multiplex PCR; TCRdb lists only in-frame clones, some missing. In the table there are around 60,000 clones, 79% of which are singletons. As for this clone: Its antigen is not identified. A junction boundary mismatches the germline segment, possibly from a read error.

CDR1 is SGHDT and CDR2 is YYEEEE in the germline V gene. The CDR3 loop spans 15 amino acids. Source: CD4+ or CD8+ T cells sorted from blood, taken in a trial of the OX40 agonist ivuxolimab. This sequence was found in an adult with an advanced solid tumor such as melanoma, head and neck, liver or kidney cancer. The V gene is TRBV5-6, the J gene TRBJ1-5, with TRBD1 matching over 12 bases. CDR3 residues: CANSRGTGGYQPQHF. The CDR3 DNA follows: TGTGCCAACAGCAGAGGGACAGGGGGCTATCAGCCCCAGCATTTT.